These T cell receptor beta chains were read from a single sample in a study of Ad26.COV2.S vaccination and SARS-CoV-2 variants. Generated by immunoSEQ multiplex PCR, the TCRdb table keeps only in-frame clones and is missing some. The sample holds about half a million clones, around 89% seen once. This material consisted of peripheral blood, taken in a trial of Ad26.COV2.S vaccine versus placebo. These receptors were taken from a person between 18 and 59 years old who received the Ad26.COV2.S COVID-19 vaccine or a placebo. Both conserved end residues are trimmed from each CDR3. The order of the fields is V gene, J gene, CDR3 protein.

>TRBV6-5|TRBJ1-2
ASSYSGWGGYT
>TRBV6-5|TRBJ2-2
ASSYGQPGELF
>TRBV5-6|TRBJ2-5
ASSFLAGGKETQY
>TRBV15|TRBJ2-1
ATSGSDKLPLGNEQF
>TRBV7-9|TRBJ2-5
ASRPSGGAPLY
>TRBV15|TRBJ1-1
ATSRPGQGNTEAF
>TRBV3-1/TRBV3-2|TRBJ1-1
ASSQDSKFQGQGSTEAF
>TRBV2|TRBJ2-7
ASKGQVN
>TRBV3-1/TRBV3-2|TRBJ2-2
ASSRGTSGTRELF
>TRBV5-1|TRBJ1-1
ASSLKTNAEAF
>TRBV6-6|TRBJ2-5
ASSWTGGVLETQY
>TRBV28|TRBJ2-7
ASSTSRQIYEQY
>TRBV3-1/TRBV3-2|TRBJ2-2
ASSQEIWGAQSTGELF
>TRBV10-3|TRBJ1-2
AINNSPNNYGYT
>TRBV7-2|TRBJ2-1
ASSLGGWNEQF
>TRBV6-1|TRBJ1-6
ASSERSGTAYSPLH
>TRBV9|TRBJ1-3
ASSSDSGGLRNTIY
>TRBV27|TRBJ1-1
ASLRGTEAF
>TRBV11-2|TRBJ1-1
ASSLYTEAF
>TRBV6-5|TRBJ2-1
ASSGLGRGEQF
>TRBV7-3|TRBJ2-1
ASSLGLAGGRSYNEQF
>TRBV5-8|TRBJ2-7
ASSPGTYHEQY
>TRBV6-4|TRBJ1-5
ASSDRGCNQPQH
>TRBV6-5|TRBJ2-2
ASSYSGGQGAGELF
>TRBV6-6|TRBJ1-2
ASSYGQGGGYT
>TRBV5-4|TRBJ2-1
ASSSRAGDYNEQF
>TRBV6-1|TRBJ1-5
ASSDGYSNQPQH
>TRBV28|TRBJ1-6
ASDTQGASYNSPLH
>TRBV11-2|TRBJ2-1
ASSQSDRGINEQF
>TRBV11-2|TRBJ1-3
ASSYDRSSRNTIY
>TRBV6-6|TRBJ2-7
ASRGTHAYEQY
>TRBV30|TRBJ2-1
AWRTSVREQF
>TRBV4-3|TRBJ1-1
ASSQDLGKDPGDTEAF
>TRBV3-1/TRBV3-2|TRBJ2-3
ASSHPWSDTQY
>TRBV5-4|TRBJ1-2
ASSWGRGVKGGYT
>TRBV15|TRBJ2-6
ATSRNDRVESGANVLT
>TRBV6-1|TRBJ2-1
ASSEVISAVNEQF
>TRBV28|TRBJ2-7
ASSLALGGAGQY
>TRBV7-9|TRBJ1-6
ASSLASVQLGVSPLH
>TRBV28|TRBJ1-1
ASSSYRGDTEAF
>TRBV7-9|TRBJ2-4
ASSPLGTSKNIQY
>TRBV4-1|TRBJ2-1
ASSQDLARKYNEQF
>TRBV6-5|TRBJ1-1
ASKGGTFNTEAF
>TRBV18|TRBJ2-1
ASSPGLAGASEQF
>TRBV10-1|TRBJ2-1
ASSLGLGGRYNEQF
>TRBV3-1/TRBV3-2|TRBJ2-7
ASSERQGFGGHYEQY
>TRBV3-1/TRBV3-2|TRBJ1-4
ASSQGQFVQEKLF
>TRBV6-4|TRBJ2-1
ASSDGSGGNEQF
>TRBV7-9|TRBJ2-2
ASSFRQNTGELF
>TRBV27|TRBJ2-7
ASSLDHQEQY
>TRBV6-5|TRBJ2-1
ASRPDQGIDNEQF
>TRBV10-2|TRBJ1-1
ASSEIPGGGSTEAF
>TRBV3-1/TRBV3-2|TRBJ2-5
ASSPRSPRETQY
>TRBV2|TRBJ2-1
ASSGRLRGGNEQF
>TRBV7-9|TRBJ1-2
ASSWVGGTVTNYGYT
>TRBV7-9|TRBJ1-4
ASTVQGRLEKLF
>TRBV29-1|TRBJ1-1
SVSRAEAF
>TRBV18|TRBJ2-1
ASSPNRAPAGEQF
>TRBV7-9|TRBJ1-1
ASSLRWGEAF